This TCR beta chain was identified in a study of blood T cell repertoires in COVID-19. Across the study: There were acute and convalescent COVID-19 samples, and they came from the United States, Italy and Spain. The analysed material was cDNA or gDNA that came from T cells, B-cell-depleted T cells, or PBMCs.

Germline-derived CDR1 and CDR2 are SEHNR and FQNEAQ (reference sequence). The CDR3 is 16 amino acids. V was pared by 5 bases and J by 7 bases, with 17 bases of the junction left unmatched. Original handling: Nucleated cell number was recorded as an estimate derived from reference gene primer amplification. This table comes from immunoSEQ multiplex PCR, and its TCRdb copy is limited to in-frame clones, with some not included. V and J calls and clone size are those listed in that table; D and trimming were worked out from the DNA. The sample includes hundreds of thousands of clones, 75% to 90% of them seen just once. Among Cohort 3 donors, those recovered had two negative PCRs, clearance, or symptom resolution.

The sample consisted of PBMCs or T cells enriched from blood (not recorded which). The TCR originated in a man in his thirties or forties who had recovered from COVID-19. V usage is TRBV7-9 and J usage is TRBJ2-7; 7 positions agree with TRBD2. DNA of the CDR3: TGTGCCAGCAGCCCCAGCGGGGCGGGAGCCTCGGGAGAGCAGTACTTC. It codes for CASSPSGAGASGEQYF.